The sequence of this T cell receptor (beta chain) was determined in a study of blood T cell repertoires in COVID-19. Looking at the study overall: Both acute and convalescent COVID-19 samples were obtained from the United States, Italy and Spain. T cells, B-cell-depleted T cells, or PBMCs supplied cDNA or gDNA.

In the original workflow: Using reference gene primer amplification, nucleated cell counts were estimated. The repertoire was sequenced with immunoSEQ multiplex PCR; TCRdb's copy has only in-frame clones and lacks some. V and J calls and clone size are those listed in that table; D and trimming were worked out from the DNA. This sample has approximately 220,000 clones, with about four fifths found just once. V lost 3 bases and J lost 0; bases outside the gene matches: 7. Germline V gene data show CDR1 as SGHNT and CDR2 as YYREEE (reference sequence). The length of the CDR3 is 19 residues. This TCR derives from a woman aged 25 to 39 who had recovered from COVID-19. The V call is TRBV5-4, the J call TRBJ2-1, with 15 bases fitting TRBD2. The material sequenced was peripheral blood. As DNA, the CDR3 is TGTGCCAGCAGCTGGGGACTAGCGGGAGGCCTGAGCTCCTACAATGAGCAGTTCTTC. Translated: CASSWGLAGGLSSYNEQFF.